These 32 T cell receptor beta chains share one sample of origin, sequenced in a study of tumor-infiltrating lymphocytes in oesophageal squamous cell carcinoma. TCRdb processed the PCR reads anew with MiXCR; each CDR3 protein has one entry. The table lists approximately 17,000 distinct CDR3 sequences, approximately 43% of them singletons. Input material: blood. The source is a female donor with esophageal squamous cell carcinoma.

Worth noting for this clonotype: Mismatch with germline at one junction end may stem from a read error. The CDR3 reads CASSPGDVRPYDEQFF. Written as DNA, the CDR3 is TGTGCCAGCAGCCCGGGGGACGTCAGGCCCTACGATGAGCAGTTCTTC. This rearrangement joins TRBV7-3 to TRBJ2-1; D is possibly TRBD2 (6 bases). The CDR3 covers 16 residues. Per the germline V gene, CDR1 is SGHTA and CDR2 is FQGTGA.

There are many counts of this clonotype. CDR3 nucleotides: TGTGCCAGCAGCTTCAATGAGCAGTACTTC. Translation: CASSFNEQYF. The chain employs TRBV7-9 and TRBJ2-7; no clear D. Germline-derived CDR1 and CDR2 are SEHNR and FQNEAQ (reference sequence). The CDR3 length is 10 residues. Deletions cut 3 bases from V and 7 bases from J, with 4 bases between.

The rearrangement links TRBV7-2 to TRBJ2-1, with 11 bases fitting TRBD2. The V gene end was trimmed by 1 base and the J gene end by 9 bases; junction bases not matched to a gene: 2. Germline V gene sequence: CDR1 SGHTA, CDR2 FQGNSA. This CDR3 is 14 amino acids long. DNA of the CDR3: TGTGCCAGCAGCTTAGTAGCGGGAGGGCTTGAGCAGTTCTTC. It codes for CASSLVAGGLEQFF.

This clonotype was picked up many times. The chain employs TRBV12-5 and TRBJ1-2; 11 nucleotides agree with TRBD1. Trimming cost V 4 bases and J 5 bases; bases outside gene matches: 15. CDR1 is LGHNT and CDR2 is FRNRAP in the germline V gene. CDR3 length equals 18 residues. CDR3 in amino acids: CASGSPQTGQGALYGYTF. Here the CDR3 DNA reads TGTGCTAGTGGTTCCCCCCAAACTGGACAGGGGGCGTTGTATGGCTACACCTTC.

This clonotype was observed a few times. The chain uses TRBV7-4 and TRBJ2-2; D is ambiguous. This CDR3 is built from 13 residues. Germline CDR1 and CDR2: SGHVT and SQSDAQ. V was pared by 3 bases and J by 6 bases, with 8 bases between. CDR3 sequence reads: CASSFSGPGELFF. As DNA, the CDR3 is TGTGCCAGCAGCTTCAGTGGCCCCGGGGAGCTGTTTTTT.

This clonotype was detected a few times. This chain's CDR3 is CASSERLTNTGELFF. For the CDR3, the DNA is TGCGCCAGCAGCGAACGGCTCACGAACACCGGGGAGCTGTTTTTT. This chain uses TRBV4-3 with TRBJ2-2; D not resolved. The germline CDR1 and CDR2 sequences are LGHNA and YSLEER. V lost 5 bases and J lost 0, with 10 bases in between. There are 15 residues in the CDR3.

The V call is TRBV6-1, the J call TRBJ2-1, with 12 nucleotides matching TRBD2. The end of the DNA fits TRBJ2-5 better, so the J call may be wrong. Germline CDR1 and CDR2: MNHNS and SASEGT. This CDR3 comprises 15 residues. The CDR3 region is CASRPLAGGGETQYF. The CDR3 DNA is TGTGCCAGCAGACCACTAGCGGGAGGAGGCGAGACCCAGTACTTC.

This clonotype is medium-sized in the sample. The chain uses TRBV7-2 and TRBJ2-3; D is unresolved. This CDR3 spans 15 amino acids. The ends were cut back, 5 bases at V and 5 bases at J, with 17 bases in the middle. Germline V gives CDR1 SGHTA, CDR2 FQGNSA. In nucleotides, the CDR3 is TGTGCCAGCAGCCCCCCATCTTCTGGCCGAGATACGCAGTATTTT. This encodes CASSPPSSGRDTQYF. Using reference TRBV7-2 and TRBJ2-3 for the parts outside the CDR3, the full variable domain is GAGVSQSPSNKVTEKGKDVELRCDPISGHTALYWYRQSLGQGLEFLIYFQGNSAPDKSGLPSDRFSAERTGGSVSTLTIQRTQQEDSAVYLCASSPPSSGRDTQYFGPGTRLTVL.

This clonotype came up many times. The chain is built from TRBV18 and TRBJ2-7, with 10 bases that match TRBD1. V lost 0 bases and J lost 2; bases outside the gene matches: 4. This CDR3 contains 16 residues. Germline lookup yields CDR1 KGHSH and CDR2 LQKENI. The CDR3 region has the DNA TGTGCCAGCTCACCACCCGGGACAGGGGCTCCCTACGAGCAGTACTTC. This encodes CASSPPGTGAPYEQYF.

The rearrangement uses TRBV7-2 and TRBJ1-4, with D possibly being TRBD1 (5 bases). V lost 1 base, J lost 12 bases, and 18 bases lay in between. Per germline, CDR1 SGHTA and CDR2 FQGNSA. The length of the CDR3 is 15 residues. This CDR3 reads CASSLVGGQTLELFF. The CDR3 DNA sequence: TGTGCCAGCAGCTTAGTTGGAGGACAAACTTTGGAACTGTTTTTT.

V usage is TRBV7-3 and J usage is TRBJ2-3, with 7 bases that match TRBD2. The J call may not be correct, given that the DNA end is closer to TRBJ2-1. The germline V gene has CDR1 SGHTA and CDR2 FQGTGA. The CDR3 contains 16 residues. CDR3 loop: CASSYTSAGPYNEQFF. The CDR3 DNA sequence: TGTGCCAGCAGCTACACTAGCGCCGGCCCCTACAATGAGCAGTTCTTC.

This clonotype was observed many times. V is TRBV6-1 and J is TRBJ2-1; D possibly uses TRBD1 or TRBD2 (6 bases each). Germline-derived CDR1 and CDR2 are MNHNS and SASEGT. V dropped 6 bases and J dropped 0 bases, with 18 bases sitting between them. The CDR3 covers 17 residues. CDR3 DNA sequence: TGTGCCAGCAGCCGGGGGCTGGGCAGGGGCTCCTACAATGAGCAGTTCTTC. As protein: CASSRGLGRGSYNEQFF.

This clonotype was counted a few times. This sequence joins TRBV7-8 and TRBJ2-5; TRBD2 matches at 11 bases. Germline V gene lookup returns CDR1 SGHVS and CDR2 FQNEAQ. The ends lost 1 base at V and 11 bases at J; junction bases unmatched: 6. The CDR3 totals 14 residues. CDR3 DNA: TGTGCCAGCAGCTTAGTAGCGGGAGGGCTTGAGCAGTACTTC. Protein product: CASSLVAGGLEQYF.

This clonotype was counted at least ten times. The CDR3 DNA sequence: TGTGCCACCGGACAGGGAAGATGGGGAAACACTGAAGCTTTCTTT. Amino acids: CATGQGRWGNTEAFF. This sequence joins TRBV15 and TRBJ1-1; 8 bases match TRBD1. Losses at the gene ends were 8 bases for V and 2 bases for J; bases not matched to a gene: 10. Germline V gene lookup returns CDR1 LNHNV and CDR2 YYDKDF (reference sequence). This CDR3 spans 15 amino acids.

This clonotype was seen only a few times. The V gene is TRBV5-4, the J gene TRBJ2-1, with D possibly TRBD1 on 5 matching bases. The closer fit of TRBJ2-5 to the DNA end suggests the J call may be wrong. This CDR3 has 13 amino acids. Germline V gene data show CDR1 as SGHNT and CDR2 as YYREEE (reference sequence). The CDR3 DNA sequence: TGTGCCAGCAGCTTGGAAGGGGTAGAGACCCAGTACTTC. It yields the protein CASSLEGVETQYF.

This chain uses TRBV20-1 with TRBJ1-4; 8 bases fit TRBD1. The germline V gene encodes CDR1 DFQATT and CDR2 SNEGSKA (reference sequence). The CDR3 is made up of 13 amino acids. V shed 5 bases, J shed 8 bases, and the junction held 7 bases outside the gene matches. The CDR3 region is CSAFRTGKEKLFF. CDR3 coding DNA: TGCAGTGCTTTCCGGACAGGGAAAGAAAAACTGTTTTTT.

Many counts were recorded for this clonotype. V usage is TRBV7-9 and J usage is TRBJ2-7; 12 bases match TRBD1. With V trimmed by 5 bases and J by 2 bases, 4 bases remained unmatched. This CDR3 is 15 amino acids long. Germline CDR1 is SEHNR and CDR2 is FQNEAQ (reference sequence). CDR3 in DNA: TGTGCCAGCAGCCCGGGGACAGGGGGCACCTACGAGCAGTACTTC. Translated: CASSPGTGGTYEQYF.

The chain employs TRBV20-1 and TRBJ2-4, with D hard to call. From germline, CDR1 is DFQATT and CDR2 SNEGSKA (reference sequence). The CDR3 is 15 residues long. With 4 bases removed from V and 13 bases from J, the gap between germline ends came to 26 bases. The CDR3 region has the DNA TGCAGTGCTAATCTAGGCGAGAGCTCCTACAATGAGCAGTACTTC. Residues: CSANLGESSYNEQYF.

This clonotype was seen at least ten times. This chain uses TRBV12-3 or TRBV12-4 with TRBJ2-4, with D perhaps TRBD1 (6 bases). The DNA matches TRBJ1-5 better at its end, which makes the J call doubtful. This CDR3 is 14 amino acids long. In DNA form, the CDR3 reads TGTGCCAGCGGTCCGACAGGCGGGGGTCAGCCCCAGCATTTT. Translation: CASGPTGGGQPQHF.

With respect to this clonotype: Likely a read error: the CDR3 ends without its conserved phenylalanine or tryptophan. The limits of the CDR3 on the DNA are not certain, so only TCRdb's listed CDR3 is given. V and J are TRBV7-2 and TRBJ2-6; the DNA was not compared with TRBD2, the D call given in the table. Germline V lookup: CDR1 SGHTA, CDR2 FQGNSA. Including both end residues, the CDR3 is 16 amino acids long. CDR3 sequence: CASSLASGDRAQYFGA.

The chain employs TRBV7-3 and TRBJ2-1; D perhaps matches TRBD2 (6 bases). Germline V gene data show CDR1 as SGHTA and CDR2 as FQGTGA. V gave up 5 bases and J gave up 6 bases, with 20 bases separating them. This CDR3 has 16 residues. The CDR3 sequence: CASSPYTSSKVNEQFF. DNA for the CDR3: TGTGCCAGCAGCCCCTACACTAGCAGTAAAGTCAATGAGCAGTTCTTC.

This clonotype appeared a few times. This could be a read error, since a much larger clone is one nucleotide away. This chain connects TRBV5-5 to TRBJ2-1; D could derive from TRBD1 or TRBD2 (5 bases each). This CDR3 has 15 residues. V was shortened by 3 bases and J by 10 bases, with 20 bases between the two germline ends. CDR1 SGHKS and CDR2 YYEKEE come from the germline V gene (reference sequence). CDR3 sequence (DNA): TGTGCCAGCAGCTACCGGGACGGCCGCTCCTACGAGCAGTTCTTC. It encodes CASSYRDGRSYEQFF.

V is TRBV27 and J is TRBJ2-1, with D tentatively TRBD1 (6 bases). The CDR3 consists of 16 residues. The germline CDR1 and CDR2 sequences are MNHEY and SMNVEV (reference sequence). V gave up 3 bases and J gave up 13 bases, with 25 bases separating them. CDR3: CASSFLGTGPGETQFF. The CDR3 nucleotides read TGTGCCAGCAGTTTTCTCGGAACAGGACCAGGGGAGACCCAGTTCTTC.

This clonotype is classed as medium-sized. The rearrangement uses TRBV7-3 and TRBJ2-2; D not resolved. The CDR3 extends over 13 amino acids. CDR1 and CDR2 from the germline V gene are SGHTA and FQGTGA. V lost 5 bases to trimming and J lost 8 bases, with 12 bases between them. DNA for the CDR3: TGTGCCAGCAGCCGCCCTCTTAGGGGGGAGCTGTTTTTT. This gives the protein CASSRPLRGELFF. Supplemented by reference TRBV7-3 and TRBJ2-2, the full variable domain reads GAGVSQTPSNKVTEKGKYVELRCDPISGHTALYWYRQSLGQGPEFLIYFQGTGAADDSGLPNDRFFAVRPEGSVSTLKIQRTERGDSAVYLCASSRPLRGELFFGEGSRLTVL.

Note on this clonotype: Possible read error: a much larger clone is one base away. The chain employs TRBV27 and TRBJ2-7, with 7 positions matching TRBD1. This CDR3 has 13 amino acids. Germline loops: CDR1 MNHEY, CDR2 SMNVEV (reference sequence). CDR3 sequence: CASSRTGSYEQYF. DNA of the CDR3: TGTGCCAGCAGTAGGACAGGCTCCTATGAGCAGTACTTC.

V usage is TRBV7-9 and J usage is TRBJ2-7; no firm D call. This CDR3 is built from 14 residues. The ends were cut back, 1 base at V and 2 bases at J, with 9 bases in the middle. Germline V gene data show CDR1 as SEHNR and CDR2 as FQNEAQ (reference sequence). The DNA of the CDR3 is TGTGCCAGCAGCTTAGGTTACGGAGCCTACGAGCAGTACTTC. Protein sequence: CASSLGYGAYEQYF.

This clonotype has just a few counts. The J gene is TRBJ2-5, the V gene TRBV7-3; D possibly matches TRBD1 or TRBD2 (6 bases each). Germline V lookup: CDR1 SGHTA, CDR2 FQGTGA. The V and J ends lost 4 bases and 13 bases respectively, with 22 bases between them. This CDR3 region has 14 residues. The CDR3 sequence is CASSSTQGTGELYF. As DNA, the CDR3 is TGTGCCAGCAGCTCAACACAGGGTACGGGGGAGCTGTACTTC.

This clonotype was picked up a small number of times. This likely comes from a read error, as the CDR3 has no conserved phenylalanine or tryptophan at its end. It is unclear where the CDR3 begins or ends on the DNA, so no DNA is shown, and the CDR3 is as TCRdb lists it. The chain has TRBV10-1 and TRBJ2-6; the table's D call, TRBD2, has no DNA check behind it. The germline gives CDR1 WNHNN, CDR2 SYGVQD (reference sequence). The CDR3 spans 10 residues, counting both ends. The CDR3 spells CASSPSRGLA.

The chain has TRBV7-3 and TRBJ2-6; no reliable D call. Trimming took off 2 bases at V and 0 bases at J, with 14 bases between the two ends. The CDR3 runs 18 residues. Germline CDR1 and CDR2: SGHTA and FQGTGA. CDR3 amino acids: CASSLYPIFSSGANVLTF. DNA for the CDR3: TGTGCCAGCAGCTTATATCCCATCTTTAGCTCTGGGGCCAACGTCCTGACTTTC.

The CDR3 bases are TGTGCCAGCAGGTCGGGGCAGGCCTACGAGCAGTACTTC. Amino acids: CASRSGQAYEQYF. This chain connects TRBV27 to TRBJ2-4, with D tentatively TRBD1 or TRBD2 (5 bases each). With the DNA end fitting TRBJ2-7 better, the J assignment may be wrong. The CDR3 loop spans 13 amino acids. Germline lookup yields CDR1 MNHEY and CDR2 SMNVEV (reference sequence).

The chain uses TRBV15 and TRBJ2-3; 9 bases fit TRBD2. This CDR3 has 17 amino acids. The germline CDR1 and CDR2 sequences are LNHNV and YYDKDF (reference sequence). Germline trimming cut 3 bases from V and 0 bases from J; bases unmatched to any gene: 7. This CDR3 reads CATSSSITSGSTDTQYF. CDR3 in DNA: TGTGCCACCAGCAGTTCTATCACTAGCGGGAGCACAGATACGCAGTATTTT.

In this sample, this clonotype turned up many times. The V gene is TRBV7-9, the J gene TRBJ2-5, with D perhaps TRBD2 (6 bases). V was clipped by 4 bases and J by 0 bases, with 12 bases between them. In germline, CDR1 is SEHNR, CDR2 FQNEAQ (reference sequence). The CDR3 is 15 amino acids. The CDR3 region is CASSSQGGDQETQYF. CDR3 in DNA: TGTGCCAGCAGCTCCCAAGGAGGGGACCAAGAGACCCAGTACTTC.